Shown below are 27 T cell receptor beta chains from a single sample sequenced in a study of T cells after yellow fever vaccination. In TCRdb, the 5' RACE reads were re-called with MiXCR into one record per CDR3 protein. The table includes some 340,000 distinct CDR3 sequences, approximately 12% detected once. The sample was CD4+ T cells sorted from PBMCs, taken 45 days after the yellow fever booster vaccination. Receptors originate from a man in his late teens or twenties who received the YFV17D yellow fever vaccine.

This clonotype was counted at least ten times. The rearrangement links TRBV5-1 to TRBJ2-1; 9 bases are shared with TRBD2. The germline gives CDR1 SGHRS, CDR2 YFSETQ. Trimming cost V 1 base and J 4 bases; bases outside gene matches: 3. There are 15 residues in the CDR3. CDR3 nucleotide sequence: TGCGCCAGCAGCTTGTCCAGCGGGGGGTACAATGAGCAGTTCTTC. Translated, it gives CASSLSSGGYNEQFF.

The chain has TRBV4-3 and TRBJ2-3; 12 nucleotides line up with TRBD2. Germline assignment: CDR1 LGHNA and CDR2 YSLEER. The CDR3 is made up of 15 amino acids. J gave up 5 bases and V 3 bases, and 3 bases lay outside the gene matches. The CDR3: CASSQELAGGDTQYF. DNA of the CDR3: TGCGCCAGCAGCCAGGAACTAGCGGGGGGAGATACGCAGTATTTT.

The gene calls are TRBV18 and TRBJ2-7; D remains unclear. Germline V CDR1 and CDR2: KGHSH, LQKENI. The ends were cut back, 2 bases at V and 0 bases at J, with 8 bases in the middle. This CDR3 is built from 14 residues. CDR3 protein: CASSPDRSSYEQYV. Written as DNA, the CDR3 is TGTGCCAGCTCACCAGACCGGAGCTCCTACGAGCAGTACGTC.

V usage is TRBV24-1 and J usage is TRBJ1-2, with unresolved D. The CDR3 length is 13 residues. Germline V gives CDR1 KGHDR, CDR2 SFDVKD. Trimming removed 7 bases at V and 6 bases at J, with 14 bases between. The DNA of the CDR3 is TGTGCCACCAGGGCAAAAGGGAAGGATGGCTACACCTTC. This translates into CATRAKGKDGYTF.

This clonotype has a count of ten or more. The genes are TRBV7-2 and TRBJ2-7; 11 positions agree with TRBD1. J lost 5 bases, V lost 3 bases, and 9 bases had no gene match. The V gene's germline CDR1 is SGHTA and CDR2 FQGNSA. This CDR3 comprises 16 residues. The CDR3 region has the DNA TGTGCCAGCAGCTTGTATTCCGGGACAGGGGGTGACGAGCAGTACTTC. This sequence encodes CASSLYSGTGGDEQYF.

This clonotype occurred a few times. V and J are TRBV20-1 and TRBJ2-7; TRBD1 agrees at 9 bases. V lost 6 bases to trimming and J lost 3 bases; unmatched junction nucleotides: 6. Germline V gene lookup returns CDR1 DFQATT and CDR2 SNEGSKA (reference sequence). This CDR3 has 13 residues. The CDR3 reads CSAGRTGVYEQYF. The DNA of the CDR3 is TGCAGTGCAGGTAGGACAGGGGTCTACGAGCAGTACTTC.

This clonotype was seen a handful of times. The CDR3 spells CASSSGGAPNYGYTF. The CDR3 DNA is TGCGCCAGCAGCTCGGGGGGGGCACCTAACTATGGCTACACCTTC. The gene calls are TRBV5-1 and TRBJ1-2; perhaps TRBD1 as D (6 bases). Trimming stripped 3 bases from V and 0 bases from J, with 12 bases between. The CDR3 has 15 residues. The germline V gene encodes CDR1 SGHRS and CDR2 YFSETQ.

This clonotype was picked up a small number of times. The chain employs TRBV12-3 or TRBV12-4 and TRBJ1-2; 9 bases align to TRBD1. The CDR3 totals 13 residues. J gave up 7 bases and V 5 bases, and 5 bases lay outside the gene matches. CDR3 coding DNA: TGTGCCAGCAGTCACACAGGGGGCGTTGGCTACACCTTC. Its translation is CASSHTGGVGYTF.

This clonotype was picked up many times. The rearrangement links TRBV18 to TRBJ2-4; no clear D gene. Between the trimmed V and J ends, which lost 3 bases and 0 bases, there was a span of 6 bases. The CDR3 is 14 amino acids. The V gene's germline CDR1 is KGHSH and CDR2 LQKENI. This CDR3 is CASSPPEAKNIQYF. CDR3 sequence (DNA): TGTGCCAGCTCACCGCCAGAAGCCAAAAACATTCAGTACTTC.

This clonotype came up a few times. This chain's CDR3 is CASSFGTGSRETQYF. The CDR3 DNA follows: TGTGCCAGCAGCTTCGGGACAGGGAGTAGGGAGACCCAGTACTTC. The chain links TRBV3-1 to TRBJ2-5; 9 bases are shared with TRBD1. CDR1 is LGHDT and CDR2 is YNNKEL in the germline V gene (reference sequence). Losses at the gene ends were 5 bases for V and 5 bases for J; bases not matched to a gene: 9. CDR3 length: 15 residues.

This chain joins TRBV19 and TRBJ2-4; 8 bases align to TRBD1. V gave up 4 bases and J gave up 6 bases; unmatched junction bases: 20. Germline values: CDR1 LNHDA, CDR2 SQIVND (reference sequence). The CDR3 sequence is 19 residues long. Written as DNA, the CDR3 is TGTGCCAGTAGTAGAGGACAGGGCCGGCATCGAGGAGCTGGAAACATTCAGTACTTC. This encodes CASSRGQGRHRGAGNIQYF.

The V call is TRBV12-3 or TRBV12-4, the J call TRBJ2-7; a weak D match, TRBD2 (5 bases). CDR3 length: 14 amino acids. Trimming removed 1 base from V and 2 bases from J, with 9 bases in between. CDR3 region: CASSLGEEAYEQYV. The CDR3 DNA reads TGTGCCAGCAGTTTAGGTGAGGAGGCCTACGAGCAGTACGTC.

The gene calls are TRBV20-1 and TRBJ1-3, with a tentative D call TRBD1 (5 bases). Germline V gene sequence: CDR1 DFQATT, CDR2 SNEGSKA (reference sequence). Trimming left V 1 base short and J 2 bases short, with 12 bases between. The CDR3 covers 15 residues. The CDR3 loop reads CSARVAAGAGNTIYF. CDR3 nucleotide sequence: TGCAGTGCTAGAGTGGCGGCGGGGGCTGGAAACACCATATATTTT.

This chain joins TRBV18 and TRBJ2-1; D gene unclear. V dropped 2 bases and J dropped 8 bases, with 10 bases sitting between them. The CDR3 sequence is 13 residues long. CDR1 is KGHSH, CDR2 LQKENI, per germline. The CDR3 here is CASSPDSTDEQFF. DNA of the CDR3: TGTGCCAGCTCACCAGATTCAACAGATGAGCAGTTCTTC. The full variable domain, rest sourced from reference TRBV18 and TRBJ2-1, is NAGVMQNPRHLVRRRGQEARLRCSPMKGHSHVYWYRQLPEEGLKFMVYLQKENIIDESGMPKERFSAEFPKEGPSILRIQQVVRGDSAAYFCASSPDSTDEQFFGPGTRLTVL.

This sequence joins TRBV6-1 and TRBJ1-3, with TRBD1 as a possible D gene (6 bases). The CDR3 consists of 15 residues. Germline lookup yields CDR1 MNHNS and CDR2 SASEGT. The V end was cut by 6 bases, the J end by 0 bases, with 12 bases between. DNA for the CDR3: TGTGCCAGCAGAACGGGACACAACTCTGGAAACACCATATATTTT. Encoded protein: CASRTGHNSGNTIYF.

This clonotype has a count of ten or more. The CDR3 region has the DNA TGTGCCAGCAGCGTAGAAGGGGTGCGCACAGATACGCAGTATTTT. Its translation is CASSVEGVRTDTQYF. V gene TRBV9 combines with J gene TRBJ2-3, with TRBD1 as a possible D gene (5 bases). Germline V CDR1 and CDR2: SGDLS, YYNGEE. Trimming removed 0 bases from V and 1 base from J, with 9 bases in between. The CDR3 contains 15 residues.

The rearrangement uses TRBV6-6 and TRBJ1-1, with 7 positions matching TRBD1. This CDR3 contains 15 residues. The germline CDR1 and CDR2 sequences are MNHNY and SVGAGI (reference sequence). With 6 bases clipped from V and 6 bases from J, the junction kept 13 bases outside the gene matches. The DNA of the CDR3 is TGTGCCAGCAGCCGTGGAGAGGGGGCATTCGCTGAAGCTTTCTTT. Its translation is CASSRGEGAFAEAFF.

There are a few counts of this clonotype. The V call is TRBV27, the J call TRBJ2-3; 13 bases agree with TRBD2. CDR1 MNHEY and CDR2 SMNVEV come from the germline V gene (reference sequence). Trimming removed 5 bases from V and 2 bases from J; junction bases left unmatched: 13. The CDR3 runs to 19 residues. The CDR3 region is CASSQWGLAGKVVTDTQYF. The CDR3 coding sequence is TGTGCCAGCAGTCAATGGGGACTAGCGGGGAAAGTAGTCACAGATACGCAGTATTTT.

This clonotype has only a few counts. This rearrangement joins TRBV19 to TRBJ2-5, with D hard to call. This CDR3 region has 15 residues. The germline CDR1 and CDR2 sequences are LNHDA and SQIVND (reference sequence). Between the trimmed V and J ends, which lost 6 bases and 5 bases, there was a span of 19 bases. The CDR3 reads CASRNPGPRSETQYF. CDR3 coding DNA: TGTGCCAGTAGAAACCCGGGCCCAAGGTCGGAGACCCAGTACTTC.

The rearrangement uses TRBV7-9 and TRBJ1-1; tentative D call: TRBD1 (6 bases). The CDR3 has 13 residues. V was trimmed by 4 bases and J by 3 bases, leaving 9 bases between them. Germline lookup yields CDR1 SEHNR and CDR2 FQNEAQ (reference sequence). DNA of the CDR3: TGTGCCAGCAGCTACGGACAGCACACTGAAGCTTTCTTT. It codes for CASSYGQHTEAFF.

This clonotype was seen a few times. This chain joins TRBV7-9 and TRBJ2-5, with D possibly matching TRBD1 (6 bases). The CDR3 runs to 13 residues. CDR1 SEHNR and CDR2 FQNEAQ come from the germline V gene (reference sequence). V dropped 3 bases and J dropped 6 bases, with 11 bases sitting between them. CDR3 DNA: TGTGCCAGCAGCTTCAGGGGCGAACAGACCCAGTACTTC. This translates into CASSFRGEQTQYF.

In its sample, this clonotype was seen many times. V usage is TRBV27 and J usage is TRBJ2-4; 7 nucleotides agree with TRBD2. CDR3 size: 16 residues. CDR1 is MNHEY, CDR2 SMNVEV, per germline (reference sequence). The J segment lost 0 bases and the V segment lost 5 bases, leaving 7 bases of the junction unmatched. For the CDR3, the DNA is TGTGCCAGCAGTAAGCGGGACGGACTAGCCAAAAACATTCAGTACTTC. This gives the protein CASSKRDGLAKNIQYF.

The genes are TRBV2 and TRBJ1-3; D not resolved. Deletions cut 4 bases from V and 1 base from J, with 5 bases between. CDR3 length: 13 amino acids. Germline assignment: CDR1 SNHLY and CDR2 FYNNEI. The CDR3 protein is CASSARSGNTIYF. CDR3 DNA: TGTGCCAGCAGTGCTCGGTCTGGAAACACCATATATTTT.

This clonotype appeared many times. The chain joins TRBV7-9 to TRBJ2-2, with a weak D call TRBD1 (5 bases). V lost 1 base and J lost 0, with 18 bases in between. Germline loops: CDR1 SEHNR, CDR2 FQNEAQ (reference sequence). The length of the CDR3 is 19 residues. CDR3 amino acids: CASSLGLSGWTPNTGELFF. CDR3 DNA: TGTGCCAGCAGCTTAGGATTAAGTGGTTGGACACCGAACACCGGGGAGCTGTTTTTT.

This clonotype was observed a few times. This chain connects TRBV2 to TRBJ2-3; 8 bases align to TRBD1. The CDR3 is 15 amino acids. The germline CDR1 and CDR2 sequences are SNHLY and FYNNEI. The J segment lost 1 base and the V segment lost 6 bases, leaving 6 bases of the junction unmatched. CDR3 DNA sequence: TGTGCCAGCAGACCCGGACAGGGAGGCACAGATACGCAGTATTTT. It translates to CASRPGQGGTDTQYF.

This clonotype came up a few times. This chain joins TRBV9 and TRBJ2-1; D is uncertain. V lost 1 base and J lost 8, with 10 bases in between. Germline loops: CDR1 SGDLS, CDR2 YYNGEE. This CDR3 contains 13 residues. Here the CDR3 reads CASSVQVSHEQFF. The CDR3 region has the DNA TGTGCCAGCAGCGTACAAGTTAGCCATGAGCAGTTCTTC. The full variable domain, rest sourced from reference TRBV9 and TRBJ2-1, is DSGVTQTPKHLITATGQRVTLRCSPRSGDLSVYWYQQSLDQGLQFLIQYYNGEERAKGNILERFSAQQFPDLHSELNLSSLELGDSALYFCASSVQVSHEQFFGPGTRLTVL.

CDR3 DNA sequence: TGCGCCAGCAGCTTGGCGCCGGGAGCGGGTGAGCAGTTCTTC. Protein sequence: CASSLAPGAGEQFF. The rearrangement uses TRBV5-1 and TRBJ2-1; a weak D match, TRBD2 (6 bases). Germline assignment: CDR1 SGHRS and CDR2 YFSETQ. This CDR3 contains 14 residues. V lost 0 bases, J lost 9 bases, and 13 bases lay in between. The variable domain in full, with the rest retrieved from reference TRBV5-1 and TRBJ2-1, is KAGVTQTPRYLIKTRGQQVTLSCSPISGHRSVSWYQQTPGQGLQFLFEYFSETQRNKGNFPGRFSGRQFSNSRSEMNVSTLELGDSALYLCASSLAPGAGEQFFGPGTRLTVL.